This T cell receptor (beta chain) derives from a study of vaccination and CD4 T cells after COVID-19. This clonotype was observed a handful of times. Its antigen is not known. Study-level points and caveats: Median SARS-CoV-2-reactive clonotype numbers went from roughly 19 to 38; this increase was not significant.

The treatment here: approximately 9-day PBMC culture with coronavirus spike peptide pools or control peptides (ViraFEST assay). The assay that was used to sequence DNA from cultured CD4+ T cells was the Oncomine TCR Beta short-read assay. TCRdb reprocessed the PCR reads with MiXCR, giving one entry per CDR3 protein. Here the sample spans roughly 10,000 distinct CDR3 sequences, about 66% being singletons. The material sequenced was CD4+ T cells from blood, cultured in vitro. This receptor was taken from a human donor who had recovered from COVID-19.

The CDR3: CASSLGQGGRGYTF. The CDR3 DNA sequence: TGTGCCAGCAGCTTAGGACAGGGCGGGCGGGGCTACACCTTC. This sequence joins TRBV7-2 and TRBJ1-2, with TRBD1 identical over 7 bases. Losses at the gene ends were 1 base for V and 8 bases for J; bases not matched to a gene: 7. The V gene's germline CDR1 is SGHTA and CDR2 FQGNSA. The CDR3 has 14 amino acids. Using reference TRBV7-2 and TRBJ1-2 for the parts outside the CDR3, the full variable domain is GAGVSQSPSNKVTEKGKDVELRCDPISGHTALYWYRQSLGQGLEFLIYFQGNSAPDKSGLPSDRFSAERTGGSVSTLTIQRTQQEDSAVYLCASSLGQGGRGYTFGSGTRLTVV.